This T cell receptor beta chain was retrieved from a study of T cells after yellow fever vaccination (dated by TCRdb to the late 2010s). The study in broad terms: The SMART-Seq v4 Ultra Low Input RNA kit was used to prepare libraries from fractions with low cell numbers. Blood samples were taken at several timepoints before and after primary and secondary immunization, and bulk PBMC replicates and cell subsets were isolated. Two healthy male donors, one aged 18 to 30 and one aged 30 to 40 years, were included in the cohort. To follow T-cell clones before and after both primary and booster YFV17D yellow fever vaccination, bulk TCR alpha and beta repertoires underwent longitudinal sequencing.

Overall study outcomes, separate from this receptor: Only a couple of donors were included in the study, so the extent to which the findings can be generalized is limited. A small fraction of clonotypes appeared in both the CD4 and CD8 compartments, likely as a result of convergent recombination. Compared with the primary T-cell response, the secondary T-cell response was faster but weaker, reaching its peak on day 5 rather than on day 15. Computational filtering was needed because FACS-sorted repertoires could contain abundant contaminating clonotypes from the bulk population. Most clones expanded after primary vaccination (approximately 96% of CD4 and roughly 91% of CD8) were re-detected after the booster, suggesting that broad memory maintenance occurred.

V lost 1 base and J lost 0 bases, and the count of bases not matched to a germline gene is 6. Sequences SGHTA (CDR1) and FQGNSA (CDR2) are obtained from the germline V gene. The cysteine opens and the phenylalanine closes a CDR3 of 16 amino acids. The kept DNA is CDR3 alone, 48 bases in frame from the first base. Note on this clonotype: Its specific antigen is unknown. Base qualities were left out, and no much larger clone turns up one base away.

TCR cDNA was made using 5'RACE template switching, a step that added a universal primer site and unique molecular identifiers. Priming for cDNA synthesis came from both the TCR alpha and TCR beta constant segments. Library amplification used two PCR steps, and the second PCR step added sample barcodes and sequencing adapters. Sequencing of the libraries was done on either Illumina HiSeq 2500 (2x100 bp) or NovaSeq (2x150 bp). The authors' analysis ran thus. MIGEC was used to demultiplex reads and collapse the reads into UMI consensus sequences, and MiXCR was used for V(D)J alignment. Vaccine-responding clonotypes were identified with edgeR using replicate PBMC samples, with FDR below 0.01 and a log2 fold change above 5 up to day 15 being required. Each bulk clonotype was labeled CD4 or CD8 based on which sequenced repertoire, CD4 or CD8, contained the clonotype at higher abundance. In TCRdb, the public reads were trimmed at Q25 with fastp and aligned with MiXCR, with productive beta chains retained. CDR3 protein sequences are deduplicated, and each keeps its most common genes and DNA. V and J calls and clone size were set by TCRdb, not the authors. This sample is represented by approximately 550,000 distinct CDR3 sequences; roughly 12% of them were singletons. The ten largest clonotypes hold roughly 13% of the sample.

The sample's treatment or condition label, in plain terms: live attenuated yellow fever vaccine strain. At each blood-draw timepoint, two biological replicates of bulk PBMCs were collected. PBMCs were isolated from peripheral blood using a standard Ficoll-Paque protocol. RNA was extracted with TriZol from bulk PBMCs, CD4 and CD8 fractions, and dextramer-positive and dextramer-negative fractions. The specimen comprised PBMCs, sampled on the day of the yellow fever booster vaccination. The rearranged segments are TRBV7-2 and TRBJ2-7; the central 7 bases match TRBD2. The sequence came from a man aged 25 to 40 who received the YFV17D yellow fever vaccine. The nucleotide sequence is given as TGTGCCAGCAGCTTAGAAAGCGGGATTTACTCCTACGAGCAGTACTTC. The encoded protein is CASSLESGIYSYEQYF.